These T cell receptor beta chains were read from a single sample in a study of T cell repertoires in cytomegalovirus infection. TCRdb recomputed calls from the reads with MiXCR, one row per CDR3 protein. Of 150,000 to 200,000 distinct CDR3 sequences listed, about 15% were seen once; the top ten hold about 23%. Sequenced: CD8+ T cells from PBMCs. The receptors here all came from a human donor in good health (CMV status not recorded). Some clones in this sample may be carry-over from other donors' samples. Each CDR3 is given with its conserved first and last residue. The D gene is left open where the match is weak. Expanded clones get a size class; other rows say once, few or many, or leave the size out.

j_call v_call d_call clone_size cdr3_aa cdr3_nt
TRBJ1-2 TRBV7-3 - - CASSSSESHWDGYTF TGTGCCAGCAGCTCCAGCGAGAGCCATTGGGATGGCTACACCTTC
TRBJ2-1 TRBV7-9 - - CASSLSEGGLNEQFF TGTGCCAGCTCCTTATCGGAGGGGGGCCTTAATGAGCAGTTCTTC
TRBJ2-3 TRBV7-2 TRBD2 - CASSKSGGGIDTQYF TGTGCCAGCAGCAAGAGCGGGGGGGGGATAGATACGCAGTATTTT
TRBJ2-1 TRBV3-1 TRBD1 - CASSANRGREQFF TGTGCCAGCAGCGCGAACAGGGGGCGTGAGCAGTTCTTC
TRBJ1-5 TRBV28 TRBD1 - CASRPTTGASDQPQHF TGTGCCAGCAGGCCTACGACAGGGGCCTCGGATCAGCCCCAGCATTTT
TRBJ1-1 TRBV10-3 - few CAIRKGGLNTEAFF TGTGCCATCAGAAAAGGGGGTCTGAACACTGAAGCTTTCTTT
TRBJ2-3 TRBV7-2 - - CASSLGAVRSTDTQYF TGTGCCAGCAGCTTAGGGGCGGTTCGGAGCACAGATACGCAGTATTTT
TRBJ2-1 TRBV12-3/TRBV12-4 TRBD1 - CASSYEPGGYNEQFF TGTGCCAGCAGTTATGAACCAGGGGGTTACAATGAGCAGTTCTTC
TRBJ1-3 TRBV7-9 - - CASSYAGDGVPGNTIYF TGTGCCAGCAGCTACGCGGGGGATGGGGTCCCTGGAAACACCATATATTTT
TRBJ1-4 TRBV12-3/TRBV12-4 - few CASSSTGKREKLFF TGTGCCAGCAGTTCAACAGGGAAGAGAGAAAAACTGTTTTTT
TRBJ1-5 TRBV5-6 - few CASSYLDQPQHF TGTGCCAGCAGTTACCTGGACCAGCCCCAGCATTTT
TRBJ1-2 TRBV25-1 TRBD1 - CANSTTRRDRGRLKDGYTF TGTGCCAACAGTACCACTCGACGGGACAGGGGACGCCTTAAAGATGGCTACACCTTC
TRBJ2-7 TRBV7-9 - - CASSGADYEQYF TGTGCCAGCTCTGGGGCCGACTACGAGCAGTACTTC
TRBJ2-2 TRBV4-1 TRBD1 - CASSQDEYFGTGEETGELFF TGCGCCAGCAGCCAAGATGAGTATTTCGGGACAGGGGAAGAAACCGGGGAGCTGTTTTTT
TRBJ2-7 TRBV14 TRBD2 - CASSLLAEGYEQYF TGTGCCAGCAGCCTCCTAGCGGAGGGCTACGAGCAGTACTTC
TRBJ2-4 TRBV11-2 - - CASSTGRTHIQYF TGTGCCAGCAGCACCGGACGCACCCACATTCAGTACTTC
TRBJ2-5 TRBV4-3 TRBD2 - CASSQGLAGQLETQYF TGCGCCAGCAGCCAAGGACTAGCGGGGCAGCTGGAGACCCAGTACTTC
TRBJ2-7 TRBV12-3/TRBV12-4 TRBD1 few CASSLVRQGYEQYF TGTGCCAGCAGTTTAGTGCGACAGGGCTACGAGCAGTACTTC
TRBJ2-3 TRBV4-1 TRBD2 few CASSLTSGTSTDTQYF TGCGCCAGCAGCCTAACTAGCGGGACCAGCACAGATACGCAGTATTTT
TRBJ2-5 TRBV28 - - CASSLLSDRQETQYF TGTGCCAGCAGTTTATTAAGCGACAGGCAAGAGACCCAGTACTTC
TRBJ1-4 TRBV6-1 - few CASSERDTPGGREKLFF TGTGCCAGCAGTGAAAGGGACACTCCCGGCGGGCGAGAAAAACTGTTTTTT
TRBJ2-1 TRBV20-1 - few CSARPLTSWEQFF TGCAGTGCTAGACCTTTGACTAGTTGGGAGCAGTTCTTC
TRBJ1-3 TRBV6-6 - few CASSYSRETGNTIYF TGTGCCAGCAGTTACTCGAGGGAAACTGGAAACACCATATATTTT
TRBJ1-1 TRBV7-9 - few CASSPPAVNTEAFF TGTGCCAGCAGCCCCCCGGCGGTGAACACTGAAGCTTTCTTT
TRBJ2-7 TRBV20-1 - - CSARVRSRVDEQYF TGCAGTGCTAGAGTCAGGAGTCGTGTCGACGAGCAGTACTTC
TRBJ1-2 TRBV7-9 TRBD1 few CASSFRKATTGEGYGYTF TGTGCCAGCAGCTTCCGAAAGGCAACGACAGGGGAAGGGTATGGCTACACCTTC
TRBJ2-2 TRBV4-1 - few CASSQDGTGNTGELFF TGCGCCAGCAGCCAAGACGGGACGGGGAACACCGGGGAGCTGTTTTTT
TRBJ1-3 TRBV7-9 TRBD1 few CASRWTGATGNTIYF TGTGCCAGCCGTTGGACAGGGGCCACTGGAAACACCATATATTTT
TRBJ2-3 TRBV7-2 - many CASSLEGQGIDTQYF TGTGCCAGCAGCTTAGAAGGGCAGGGTATAGATACGCAGTATTTT
TRBJ2-2 TRBV2 - - CASSELSVLTGELFF TGTGCCAGCAGTGAATTGTCGGTCCTCACCGGGGAGCTGTTTTTT
TRBJ2-7 TRBV6-2/TRBV6-3 TRBD2 few CASNRGGGNYEQYF TGTGCCAGCAACCGCGGGGGGGGAAACTACGAGCAGTACTTC
TRBJ2-7 TRBV6-5 - few CASSYEQGNTNEQYF TGTGCCAGCAGTTACGAACAGGGTAACACTAACGAGCAGTACTTC
TRBJ2-6 TRBV4-3 TRBD1 - CASSQDLGTGRHSGANVLTF TGCGCCAGCAGCCAAGATCTAGGGACAGGCCGCCACTCTGGGGCCAACGTCCTGACTTTC
TRBJ2-1 TRBV7-6 - - CASSSPAHRGTSYNEQFF TGTGCCAGCAGCTCCCCGGCTCATAGGGGTACCTCCTACAATGAGCAGTTCTTC
TRBJ2-7 TRBV7-2 - - CASSLVGDTYEQYF TGTGCCAGCAGCTTAGTTGGGGACACCTACGAGCAGTACTTC
TRBJ2-3 TRBV29-1 - few CSVGKVGDTQYF TGCAGCGTTGGCAAGGTCGGGGACACGCAGTATTTT
TRBJ2-3 TRBV6-5 - once CASSYSIDAGYRDKDTQYF TGTGCCAGCAGTTACTCGATCGACGCGGGCTACAGGGATAAAGATACGCAGTATTTT
TRBJ1-1 TRBV7-9 - few CASRDRYRLPVNTEAFF TGTGCCAGCAGAGACAGGTACCGACTTCCAGTGAACACTGAAGCTTTCTTT
TRBJ1-6 TRBV6-6 - - CASSPTGASPLHF TGTGCCAGCAGTCCGACAGGTGCTTCACCCCTCCACTTT
TRBJ2-3 TRBV5-6 - - CASSRPGRGTDTQYF TGTGCCAGCAGCCGACCGGGACGTGGCACAGATACGCAGTATTTT
TRBJ2-3 TRBV7-9 - - CASSLLPAQSTDTQYF TGTGCCAGCAGTCTCCTCCCCGCACAGAGCACAGATACGCAGTATTTT
TRBJ2-2 TRBV6-6 TRBD1 few CASGYRDSLDTGELFF TGTGCCAGCGGATACCGGGACAGTCTCGACACCGGGGAGCTGTTTTTT
TRBJ1-6 TRBV28 - - CASSLGWVSPLHF TGTGCCAGCAGTTTAGGTTGGGTCTCACCCCTCCACTTT
TRBJ2-3 TRBV10-2 TRBD2 few CASSGQRGFTDTQYF TGCGCCAGCAGTGGCCAGCGGGGGTTCACAGATACGCAGTATTTT
TRBJ1-5 TRBV27 - few CASSPGLISNQPQHF TGTGCCAGCAGCCCGGGACTCATTAGCAATCAGCCCCAGCATTTT
TRBJ2-1 TRBV11-2 TRBD1 - CASSSYGQGLQDEQFF TGTGCCAGCAGCTCCTATGGACAGGGTCTGCAAGATGAGCAGTTCTTC
TRBJ2-4 TRBV4-2 TRBD2 few CASSQGLAGIQNIQYF TGTGCCAGCAGCCAAGGGCTAGCGGGGATTCAAAACATTCAGTACTTC
TRBJ1-1 TRBV19 - - CASSRAYTEAFF TGTGCCAGTAGCCGGGCCTACACTGAAGCTTTCTTT
TRBJ2-7 TRBV20-1 TRBD2 - CSARGEYRVVSYEQYF TGCAGTGCCCGGGGGGAGTACCGGGTGGTGTCCTACGAGCAGTACTTC
TRBJ1-4 TRBV7-2 TRBD1 - CASSPRGTGQFNEKLFF TGTGCCAGCAGCCCCCGGGGAACGGGACAGTTTAATGAAAAACTGTTTTTT
TRBJ2-7 TRBV19 - few CASSKGPEGSYEQYF TGTGCCAGTAGTAAGGGGCCAGAAGGCTCCTACGAGCAGTACTTC
TRBJ2-3 TRBV11-3 TRBD1 - CASSSTGDFTDTQYF TGTGCCAGCAGTTCGACAGGGGACTTCACAGATACGCAGTATTTT
TRBJ2-7 TRBV6-5 TRBD1 few CASSYKGASYEQYF TGTGCCAGCAGTTATAAGGGGGCCTCCTACGAGCAGTACTTC
TRBJ2-5 TRBV6-5 TRBD1 few CAIQGPQETQYF TGTGCCATACAGGGGCCTCAAGAGACCCAGTACTTC
TRBJ2-7 TRBV12-3/TRBV12-4 - - CASSFGPKSYEQYF TGTGCCAGCAGTTTCGGGCCCAAGAGCTACGAGCAGTACTTC
TRBJ2-7 TRBV2 - - CASRTSIEQYF TGTGCCAGCAGGACCTCTATCGAGCAGTACTTC
TRBJ2-7 TRBV4-3 - many CASSQVDLSYEQYF TGCGCCAGCAGCCAAGTAGACCTATCCTACGAGCAGTACTTC
TRBJ2-3 TRBV4-3 TRBD1 few CASSQLAGQGMADTQYF TGCGCCAGCAGCCAACTCGCAGGACAGGGGATGGCAGATACGCAGTATTTT
TRBJ2-7 TRBV7-2 - many CASSPGLGGRYEQYF TGTGCCAGCAGCCCAGGGCTTGGGGGTCGGTACGAGCAGTACTTC
TRBJ1-2 TRBV7-9 - - CASSLGAGKLDGYTF TGTGCCAGCAGCTTAGGGGCCGGAAAATTGGATGGCTACACCTTC